This T cell receptor beta chain originates from a study of T cells after yellow fever vaccination. TCRdb reprocessed the 5' RACE reads via MiXCR and lists one record per CDR3 protein. The sample records a few hundred thousand distinct CDR3 sequences, 6% to 7.5% being singletons. General study findings and limits: Peak timing came faster in the weaker secondary response, day 5 versus 15. Of the clonotypes, a small share occurred in both CD4 and CD8 compartments.

This clonotype has ten or more counts. Its antigen is undetermined. The CDR3 has 14 amino acids. The germline V gene encodes CDR1 MNHNS and CDR2 SASEGT. The V gene lost 9 bases and the J gene lost 0 bases, with 12 bases spanning the gap. The J gene is TRBJ2-4, the V gene TRBV6-1, with D tentatively TRBD1 (6 bases). The sequences come from CD4+ T cells sorted from PBMCs, collected 15 days after the yellow fever booster vaccination. This receptor was taken from a man aged 30 to 45 who received the YFV17D yellow fever vaccine. Here the CDR3 reads CASQDRLAKNIQYF. The CDR3 bases are TGTGCCAGTCAGGACAGACTAGCCAAAAACATTCAGTACTTC.